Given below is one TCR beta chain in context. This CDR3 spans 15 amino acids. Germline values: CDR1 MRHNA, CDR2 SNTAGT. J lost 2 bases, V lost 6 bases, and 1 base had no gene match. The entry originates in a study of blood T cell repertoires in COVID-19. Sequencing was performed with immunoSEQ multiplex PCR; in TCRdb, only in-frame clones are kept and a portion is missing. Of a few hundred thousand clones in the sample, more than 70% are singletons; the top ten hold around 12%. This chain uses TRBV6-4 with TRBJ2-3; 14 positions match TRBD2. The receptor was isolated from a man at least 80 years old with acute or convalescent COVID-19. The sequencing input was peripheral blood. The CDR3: CASRTSGGATDTQYF. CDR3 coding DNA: TGTGCCAGCAGGACTAGCGGGGGGGCCACAGATACGCAGTATTTT.